In this sample, the clone carrying this TCR beta chain turned up a few times. No antigen is known for it. This sample was included in a study of T cells after posttransplantation cyclophosphamide. Findings of the study overall: TRB clonality was highly associated with recipient CMV seropositivity and reactivation. Later blood repertoires were often dominated by clones from the donor CD8+ memory compartment. Tissue-infiltrating T cells from skin or gut overlapped little with blood T cells.

Here immunoSEQ multiplex PCR was the method, and the copy in TCRdb shows in-frame clones only, minus some. The sample lists around 17,000 clones, roughly 93% occurring once. A marrow graft followed busulfan-fludarabine conditioning, with cyclophosphamide on days +3 and +4. Germline CDR1 MNHEY, CDR2 SMNVEV (reference sequence). The trim removed 2 bases at V and 3 bases at J, leaving 2 bases unmatched. The CDR3 sequence is 14 residues long. This sample comprised CD4+ T cells sorted from blood, obtained after allogeneic stem cell transplant with posttransplant cyclophosphamide. The sequence was obtained from a male patient aged 60-69 years who received an allogeneic stem cell transplant from a related donor and was CMV-positive. A subset of T cells may come from the graft donor. The rearrangement links TRBV27 to TRBJ1-2; 8 bases line up with TRBD1. CDR3 amino acids: CASSLRGQDYGYTF. CDR3 sequence (DNA): TGTGCCAGCAGTTTAAGGGGACAGGACTATGGCTACACCTTC.